The subject of this entry is one TCR beta chain. Its antigen remains unknown. MiXCR, applied by TCRdb to the 5' RACE reads, yields one record per CDR3 protein. The sample consists of approximately 250,000 distinct CDR3 sequences, around 5.3% of them appearing once. The sample comes from a study of T cells after yellow fever vaccination. Study context: The fractions with low cell numbers were processed using SMART-Seq v4 Ultra Low Input.

Per germline, CDR1 SGHTA and CDR2 FQGNSA. V shed 4 bases and J 4 bases; nucleotides not matched to a gene: 8. The CDR3 spans 15 residues. Study-wide results and limits: One caveat is that FACS-sorted repertoires could contain abundant clonotypes contaminating from the bulk population. Detected again after the booster were most primary-vaccination clones, at almost 97% CD4 and approximately 90% CD8.

V is TRBV7-2 and J is TRBJ2-7; 9 bases are a match to TRBD1. The sequence was collected from a young man who received the YFV17D yellow fever vaccine. The starting material was CD4+ T cells sorted from PBMCs, obtained on the day of the yellow fever booster vaccination. DNA for the CDR3: TGTGCCAGCAGCTCTAACCGGGACAGGGAATACGAGCAGTACTTC. As protein: CASSSNRDREYEQYF.